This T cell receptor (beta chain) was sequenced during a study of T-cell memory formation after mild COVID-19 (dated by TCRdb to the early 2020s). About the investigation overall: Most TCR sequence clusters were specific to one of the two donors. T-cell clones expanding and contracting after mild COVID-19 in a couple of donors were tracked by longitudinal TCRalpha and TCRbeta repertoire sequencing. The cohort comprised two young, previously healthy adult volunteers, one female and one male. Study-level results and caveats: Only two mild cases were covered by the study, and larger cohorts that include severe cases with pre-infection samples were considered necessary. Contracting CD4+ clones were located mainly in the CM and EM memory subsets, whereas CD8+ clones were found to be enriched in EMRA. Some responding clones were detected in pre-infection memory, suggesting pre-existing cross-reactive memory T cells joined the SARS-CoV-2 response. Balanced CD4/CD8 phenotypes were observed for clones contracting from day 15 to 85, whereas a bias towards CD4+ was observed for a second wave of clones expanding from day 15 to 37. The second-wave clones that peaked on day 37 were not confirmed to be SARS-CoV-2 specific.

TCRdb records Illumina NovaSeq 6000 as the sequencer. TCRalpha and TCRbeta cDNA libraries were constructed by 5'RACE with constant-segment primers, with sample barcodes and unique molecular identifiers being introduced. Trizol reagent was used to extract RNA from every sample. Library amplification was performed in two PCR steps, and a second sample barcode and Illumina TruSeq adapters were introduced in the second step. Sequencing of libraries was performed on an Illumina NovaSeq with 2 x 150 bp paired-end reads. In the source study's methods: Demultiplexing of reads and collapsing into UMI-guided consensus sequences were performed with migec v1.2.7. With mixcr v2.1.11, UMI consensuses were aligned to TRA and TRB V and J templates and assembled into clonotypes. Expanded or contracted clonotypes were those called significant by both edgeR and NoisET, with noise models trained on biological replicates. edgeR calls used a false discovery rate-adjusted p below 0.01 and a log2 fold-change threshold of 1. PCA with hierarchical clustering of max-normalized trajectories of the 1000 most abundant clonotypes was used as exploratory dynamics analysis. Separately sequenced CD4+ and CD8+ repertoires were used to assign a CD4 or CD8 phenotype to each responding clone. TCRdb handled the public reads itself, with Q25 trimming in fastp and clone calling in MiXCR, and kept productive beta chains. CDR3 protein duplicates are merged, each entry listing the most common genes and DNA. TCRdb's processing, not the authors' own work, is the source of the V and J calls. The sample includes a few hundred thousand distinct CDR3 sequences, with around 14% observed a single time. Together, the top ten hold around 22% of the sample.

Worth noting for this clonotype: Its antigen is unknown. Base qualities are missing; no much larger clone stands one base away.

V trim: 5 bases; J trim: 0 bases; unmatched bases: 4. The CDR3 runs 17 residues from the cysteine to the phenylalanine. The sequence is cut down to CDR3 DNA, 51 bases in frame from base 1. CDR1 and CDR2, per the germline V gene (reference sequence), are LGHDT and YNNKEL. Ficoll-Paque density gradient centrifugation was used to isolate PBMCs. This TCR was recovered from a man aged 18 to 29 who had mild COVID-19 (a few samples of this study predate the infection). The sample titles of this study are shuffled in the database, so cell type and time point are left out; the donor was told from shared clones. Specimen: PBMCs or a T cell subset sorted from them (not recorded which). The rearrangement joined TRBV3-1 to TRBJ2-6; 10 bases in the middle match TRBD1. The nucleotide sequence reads TGTGCCAGCAGCGGGGACAGGGGAAACTCTGGGGCCAACGTCCTGACTTTC. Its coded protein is CASSGDRGNSGANVLTF.